Shown below are 14 T cell receptor beta chains from a single sample sequenced in a study of blood T cell repertoires in COVID-19. Sequenced by immunoSEQ multiplex PCR; TCRdb stores in-frame clones only, minus some. In the table there are about 210,000 clones, roughly 84% of which are singletons. Sequencing was performed on peripheral blood. The receptors stem from a man aged 35-49 years who had recovered from COVID-19.

The chain carries TRBV30 and TRBJ2-7; 8 positions agree with TRBD1. Germline loops: CDR1 GTSNPN, CDR2 SVGIG (reference sequence). V trimming: 1 base; J trimming: 2 bases; junction bases outside the gene matches: 7. The CDR3 has 15 residues. CDR3 nucleotide sequence: TGTGCCTGGAGTGCCCCGACAGGGGTCCCCTACGAGCAGTACTTC. Translated, it gives CAWSAPTGVPYEQYF. Drawing the rest from reference TRBV30 and TRBJ2-7, the complete variable domain is SQTIHQWPATLVQPVGSPLSLECTVEGTSNPNLYWYRQAAGRGLQLLFYSVGIGQISSEVPQNLSASRPQDRQFILSSKKLLLSDSGFYLCAWSAPTGVPYEQYFGPGTRLTVT.

The chain combines TRBV7-2 with TRBJ1-3; TRBD1 aligns across 8 bases. Germline V gene lookup returns CDR1 SGHTA and CDR2 FQGNSA. The CDR3 sequence is 17 residues long. V shed 1 base, J shed 0 bases, and the junction held 5 bases outside the gene matches. CDR3: CASSLGSGTGSGNTIYF. The CDR3 DNA reads TGTGCCAGCAGCTTAGGATCGGGGACAGGCTCTGGAAACACCATATATTTT.

CDR3 region: CASSLGTGLEQYF. CDR3 nucleotides: TGTGCCAGCAGCTTAGGGACAGGGCTCGAGCAGTACTTC. The chain joins TRBV7-9 to TRBJ2-7; 8 nucleotides agree with TRBD1. V gave up 1 base and J gave up 6 bases; unmatched junction bases: 2. Germline values: CDR1 SEHNR, CDR2 FQNEAQ (reference sequence). The CDR3 covers 13 residues.

This sequence joins TRBV5-1 and TRBJ2-7, with a weak D call TRBD2 (5 bases). Germline CDR1 reads SGHRS; CDR2 reads YFSETQ. CDR3 length: 13 amino acids. Deletions cut 2 bases from V and 4 bases from J, with 10 bases between. The CDR3, as DNA: TGCGCCAGCAGCTTAGAGGGCACGTACGAGCAGTACTTC. Translation gives CASSLEGTYEQYF.

The chain has TRBV6-5 and TRBJ1-1; D uncertain. The V gene's germline CDR1 is MNHEY and CDR2 SVGAGI. The CDR3 runs 14 residues. V lost 6 bases and J 3 bases, leaving 14 bases between the germline ends. The CDR3 DNA follows: TGTGCCAGCAGGCCAGCGAGTCCGGACACTGAAGCTTTCTTT. Amino acids: CASRPASPDTEAFF.

This clone was found a few times. The CDR3 is CASSPLAPGDLVEQYF. The CDR3 DNA follows: TGTGCCAGTAGCCCCCTAGCCCCAGGGGACCTTGTGGAGCAGTACTTC. The gene calls are TRBV19 and TRBJ2-7; D might be TRBD1 (6 bases). The CDR3 length is 16 residues. Germline-derived CDR1 and CDR2 are LNHDA and SQIVND (reference sequence). Between the trimmed V and J ends, which lost 6 bases and 7 bases, there was a span of 25 bases.

The J gene is TRBJ1-4, the V gene TRBV27, with D perhaps TRBD1 (5 bases). The CDR3 is 14 residues long. CDR1 and CDR2 (germline): MNHEY, SMNVEV (reference sequence). V was cut by 5 bases and J by 11 bases, with 18 bases left in between. The chain's CDR3 is CASSTRVKVDKLFF. The CDR3 nucleotides read TGTGCCAGCAGTACCAGGGTCAAGGTCGACAAACTGTTTTTT.

V usage is TRBV4-3 and J usage is TRBJ2-1, with TRBD2 matching 13 bases. The germline CDR1 and CDR2 sequences are LGHNA and YSLEER. V lost 0 bases, J lost 11 bases, and 10 bases stayed unmatched. This CDR3 region has 17 residues. The CDR3 DNA sequence: TGCGCCAGCAGCCAAGACTCTTCAGGACTAGCGGGAGATCAGCAGTTCTTC. Translation gives CASSQDSSGLAGDQQFF.

V is TRBV19 and J is TRBJ2-2, with a tentative D call TRBD2 (7 bases). V lost 8 bases, J lost 5 bases, and 15 bases lay in between. The CDR3 length is 14 residues. Germline V gives CDR1 LNHDA, CDR2 SQIVND (reference sequence). CDR3 sequence: CASLTGGRTGELFF. Here the CDR3 DNA reads TGTGCCAGTTTAACGGGGGGCCGAACCGGGGAGCTGTTTTTT. Full variable domain (remainder filled in from reference TRBV19 and TRBJ2-2): DGGITQSPKYLFRKEGQNVTLSCEQNLNHDAMYWYRQDPGQGLRLIYYSQIVNDFQKGDIAEGYSVSREKKESFPLTVTSAQKNPTAFYLCASLTGGRTGELFFGEGSRLTVL.

The chain carries TRBV19 and TRBJ2-7; 11 bases match TRBD2. The CDR3 consists of 14 residues. Germline CDR1 LNHDA, CDR2 SQIVND (reference sequence). The V segment lost 3 bases and the J segment 4 bases; nucleotides outside the gene matches: 2. The DNA for the CDR3 is TGTGCCAGTAGTATCGGGACTAGCGGATACGAGCAGTACTTC. Translated, it gives CASSIGTSGYEQYF.

This clone occurred once. The chain has TRBV7-2 and TRBJ2-5, with no clear D. The germline CDR1 and CDR2 sequences are SGHTA and FQGNSA. The CDR3 is made up of 14 amino acids. Trimming pared 1 base from V and 5 bases from J, leaving 11 bases between. CDR3 sequence reads: CASSLGHSSETQYF. The CDR3 bases are TGTGCCAGCAGCTTAGGCCACTCCTCGGAGACCCAGTACTTC.

This clone came up once. The genes are TRBV3-1 (or the pseudogene TRBV3-2) and TRBJ2-7; 7 bases match TRBD2. The CDR3 loop spans 16 amino acids. Germline V gene data show CDR1 as LGHDT and CDR2 as YNNKEL (reference sequence). The V segment lost 4 bases and the J segment 4 bases; nucleotides outside the gene matches: 13. The CDR3 region has the DNA TGTGCCAGCAGCCGGACGCTAGCGGAGATGATATACGAGCAGTACTTC. It translates to CASSRTLAEMIYEQYF.

The chain uses TRBV13 and TRBJ2-5; D gene unclear. The J call may be mistaken, given a closer DNA end match to TRBJ2-7. CDR1 PRHDT and CDR2 FYEKMQ come from the germline V gene (reference sequence). The CDR3 runs to 14 residues. CDR3 sequence: CASSLTESAYEQYF. The CDR3 nucleotides read TGTGCCAGCAGCTTAACGGAGTCGGCGTACGAGCAGTACTTC.

The J gene is TRBJ1-2, the V gene TRBV27; TRBD1 matches at 7 bases. V gave up 0 bases and J gave up 2 bases; unmatched junction bases: 3. The germline gives CDR1 MNHEY, CDR2 SMNVEV (reference sequence). The CDR3 is made up of 15 amino acids. The CDR3 bases are TGTGCCAGCAGTTTATCGGCGACAGGGAACTATGGCTACACCTTC. This sequence encodes CASSLSATGNYGYTF.